The rows below give T cell receptor beta chains drawn from one sample of a study of T cell responses to AZD1222 COVID-19 vaccine. Method: immunoSEQ multiplex PCR; TCRdb's copy keeps in-frame clones and lacks some. Among around 52,000 clones listed, more than 75% were seen once. The material sequenced was peripheral blood, taken on day 0 of AZD1222 vaccination. The receptors were sampled from an adult in good health. Both conserved end residues are part of each CDR3. D genes are given only for firm matches. The size entry is marked missing in some rows and otherwise reads once, few, many or a size class.

V gene,clone size,D gene,J gene,CDR3 length,CDR3 protein,CDR3 DNA
TRBV7-3,-,TRBD1,TRBJ2-2,15,CASSLGQADTGELFF,TGTGCCAGCAGCTTAGGACAGGCCGACACCGGGGAGCTGTTTTTT
TRBV12-3/TRBV12-4,-,-,TRBJ1-2,13,CASIRGHFSCYTF,TGTGCCAGCATCCGAGGACACTTCTCGTGCTACACCTTC
TRBV3-1/TRBV3-2,-,-,TRBJ1-1,12,CASSQVPTEAFF,TGTGCCAGCAGCCAAGTACCCACTGAAGCTTTCTTT
TRBV5-6,few,-,TRBJ2-3,11,CASSFTDTQYF,TGTGCCAGCAGTTTTACAGATACGCAGTATTTT
TRBV7-3,-,-,TRBJ1-1,14,CASAAGPVNTEAFF,TGTGCCAGCGCCGCGGGCCCGGTGAACACTGAAGCTTTCTTT
TRBV2,-,-,TRBJ1-2,11,CASGQGAGYTF,TGTGCCAGCGGGCAGGGCGCTGGCTACACCTTC
TRBV9,-,-,TRBJ1-2,14,CASSVDVANYGYTF,TGTGCCAGCAGCGTAGATGTAGCTAACTATGGCTACACCTTC
TRBV30,-,TRBD1,TRBJ1-3,15,CAWSGTGLGGNTIYF,TGTGCCTGGAGCGGGACAGGTTTAGGTGGAAACACCATATATTTT
TRBV12-3/TRBV12-4,-,-,TRBJ1-4,13,CASSSGTWEKLFF,TGTGCCAGCAGTTCAGGGACTTGGGAAAAACTGTTTTTT
TRBV7-9,-,TRBD1,TRBJ1-4,14,CASSLGQGGEKLFF,TGTGCCAGCAGCTTGGGACAGGGCGGGGAAAAACTGTTTTTT
TRBV19,few,TRBD2,TRBJ2-3,21,CASSIVNPGLADPEGPDTQYF,TGTGCCAGTAGTATAGTCAACCCGGGACTAGCGGACCCTGAGGGCCCAGATACGCAGTATTTT
TRBV6-2/TRBV6-3,-,TRBD1,TRBJ1-4,17,CASSYSRTGTVNEKLFF,TGTGCCAGCAGTTACTCGAGAACCGGGACAGTTAATGAAAAACTGTTTTTT
TRBV7-2,-,-,TRBJ1-5,16,CASSLRSPGNNQPQHF,TGTGCCAGCAGCCTCCGCAGCCCGGGGAACAATCAGCCCCAGCATTTT
TRBV7-9,few,-,TRBJ2-2,15,CASSLGTTGTGELFF,TGTGCCAGCAGCTTAGGAACAACTGGGACCGGGGAGCTGTTTTTT
TRBV7-9,-,TRBD2,TRBJ2-7,14,CASSALAGVYEQYF,TGTGCCAGCAGCGCACTAGCGGGAGTTTACGAGCAGTACTTC
TRBV7-6,medium-sized,TRBD1,TRBJ1-6,15,CASSFSGQGASPLHF,TGTGCCAGCAGCTTCTCGGGACAGGGGGCTTCACCCCTCCACTTT
TRBV7-8,-,-,TRBJ2-1,13,CAGRSRPLNEQFF,TGTGCCGGGCGATCCAGGCCGCTCAATGAGCAGTTCTTC
TRBV28,-,-,TRBJ2-7,14,CASSLAHRGSEQYF,TGTGCCAGCAGTTTGGCCCATCGAGGGAGCGAGCAGTACTTC
TRBV5-4,-,-,TRBJ2-7,15,CASSLYYSSDYEQYF,TGTGCCAGCAGCTTATATTATTCTAGCGACTACGAGCAGTACTTC
TRBV11-2,-,-,TRBJ2-3,20,CASSLDVRLGPGRSTDTQYF,TGTGCCAGCAGCTTAGATGTCAGGTTGGGACCAGGTAGGAGCACAGATACGCAGTATTTT
TRBV6-5,-,TRBD1,TRBJ2-7,14,CASLQGGVLYEQYF,TGTGCCAGCTTACAGGGGGGAGTACTCTACGAGCAGTACTTC